This TCR beta chain came from a study of cytomegalovirus exposure and HLA in healthy donors. Overall study results and limits: A previous analysis found most TCR beta V segments productive roughly 87% or roughly 30% of the time.

In regard to this clone: Its matching antigen is unknown.

This CDR3 contains 14 residues. Germline V CDR1 and CDR2: SGHDN, FVKESK. V trimming: 3 bases; J trimming: 4 bases; junction bases outside the gene matches: 1. Researchers ran the PCR with 60 Vbeta and 13 Jbeta primers. Data came from immunoSEQ multiplex PCR; TCRdb stores just in-frame clones and leaves some out. The data hold approximately 130,000 clones, with 77% observed a single time. The source is a man between 18 and 29 years old in good health and CMV-seropositive. The sequenced sample was PBMCs. This chain connects TRBV14 to TRBJ2-1; 9 bases fit TRBD2. The CDR3 here is CASSHTSGYNEQFF. CDR3 coding DNA: TGTGCCAGCAGCCACACTAGCGGGTACAATGAGCAGTTCTTC.